This T cell receptor beta chain was retrieved from a study of cytomegalovirus exposure and HLA in healthy donors. Across the whole study: Some 90 million unique TCRs from HLA-typed donors were held in an early data release.

Between the trimmed V and J ends, which lost 2 bases and 4 bases, there was a span of 8 bases. The CDR3 length is 13 residues. CDR1 ENHRY and CDR2 SYGVKD come from the germline V gene. 13 Jbeta primers and 60 Vbeta primers were used for the PCR. In the original processing: A later analysis counted 65 million to 95 million unique TCR beta chains, around 10 million shared. Produced via immunoSEQ multiplex PCR; TCRdb's table is partial and in-frame only. V and J calls and clone size are those listed in that table; D and trimming were worked out from the DNA. The repertoire holds 140,000 or so clones, just under 70% seen once, with about 4.5% in the top ten. Study-level findings and limits: An analysis that came later showed most CMV-associated TCR beta chains appearing HLA-restricted. Segments of the TCR beta V type were, in most cases, productive about 87% or about 30% of the time in an earlier analysis.

The table lists this clone with a count of one. Its antigen is currently unknown. Sequencing was done on a sample of PBMCs. The clonotype originates from a man aged 60 to 75 in good health and CMV-seronegative. The chain links TRBV10-3 to TRBJ1-2, with D maybe TRBD1 (5 bases). The CDR3 here is CAISEDRFYGYTF. As DNA, the CDR3 is TGTGCCATCAGTGAGGACAGATTCTATGGCTACACCTTC.